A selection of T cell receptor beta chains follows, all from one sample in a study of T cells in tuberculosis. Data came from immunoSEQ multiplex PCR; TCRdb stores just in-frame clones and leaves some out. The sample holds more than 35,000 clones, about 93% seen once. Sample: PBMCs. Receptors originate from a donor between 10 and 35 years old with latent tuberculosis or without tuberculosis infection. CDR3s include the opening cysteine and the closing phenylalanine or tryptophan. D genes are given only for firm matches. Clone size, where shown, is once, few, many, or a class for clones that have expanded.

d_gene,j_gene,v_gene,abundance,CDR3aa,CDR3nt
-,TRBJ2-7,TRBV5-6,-,CASSLRRARSSYEQYF,TGTGCCAGCAGCTTGAGGAGGGCCCGGAGCTCCTACGAGCAGTACTTC
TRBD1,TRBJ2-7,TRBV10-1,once,CASSESGCGTGDSYEQYF,TGCGCCAGCAGTGAGTCGGGATGCGGGACAGGGGATTCCTACGAGCAGTACTTC
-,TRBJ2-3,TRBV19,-,CASSTQSAGGSTDTQYF,TGTGCCAGTAGTACACAATCCGCCGGGGGAAGCACAGATACGCAGTATTTT
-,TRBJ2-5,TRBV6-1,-,CASTEETQYF,TGTGCCAGCACGGAAGAGACCCAGTACTTC
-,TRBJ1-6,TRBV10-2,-,CASTFQDYNSPLHF,TGCGCCAGCACCTTTCAGGACTATAATTCACCCCTCCACTTT
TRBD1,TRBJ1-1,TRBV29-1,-,CSVFRGAFLLNTEAFF,TGCAGCGTTTTCAGGGGGGCTTTCCTTTTGAACACTGAAGCTTTCTTT
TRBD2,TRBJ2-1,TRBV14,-,CASRPPGGGLYNEQFF,TGTGCCAGCAGGCCACCTGGGGGGGGACTCTACAATGAGCAGTTCTTC
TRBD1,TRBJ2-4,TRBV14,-,CASSETGSRNIQYF,TGTGCCAGCTCTGAGACAGGGTCCAGGAACATTCAGTACTTC
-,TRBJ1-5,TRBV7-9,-,CASTIDSNNQPQHF,TGTGCCAGCACCATAGACAGCAACAATCAGCCCCAGCATTTT
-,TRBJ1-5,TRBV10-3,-,CAINREPNQPQHF,TGTGCCATCAATAGAGAGCCCAATCAGCCCCAGCATTTT
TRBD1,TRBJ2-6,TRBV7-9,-,CASSWDSRLSGANVLTF,TGTGCCAGCAGTTGGGACAGCAGACTCTCTGGGGCCAACGTCCTGACTTTC
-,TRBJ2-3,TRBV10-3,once,CAISDSRGSTDTQYF,TGTGCCATCAGTGATTCCAGGGGAAGCACAGATACGCAGTATTTT
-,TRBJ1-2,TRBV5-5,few,CASSLRTDNYGYTF,TGTGCCAGCAGCTTGCGGACAGATAACTATGGCTACACCTTC
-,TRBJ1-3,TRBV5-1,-,CASSSANRDTGNTIYF,TGCGCCAGCAGCTCCGCAAACCGGGACACGGGAAACACCATATATTTT
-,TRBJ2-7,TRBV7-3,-,CASSLWEGGEQYF,TGTGCCAGCAGCCTCTGGGAGGGGGGAGAGCAGTACTTC
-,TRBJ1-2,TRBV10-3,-,CAISESASYGYTF,TGTGCCATCAGTGAGTCAGCGAGCTATGGCTACACCTTC
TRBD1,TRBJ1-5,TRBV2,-,CASSEGGQGGQPQHF,TGTGCCAGCAGTGAAGGGGGACAGGGCGGTCAGCCCCAGCATTTT
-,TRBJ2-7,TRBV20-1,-,CSARMSSGEYF,TGCAGTGCTAGGATGTCCTCCGGGGAGTACTTC
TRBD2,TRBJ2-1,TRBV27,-,CASSSGLAGGKYNEQFF,TGTGCCAGCAGTTCCGGACTAGCGGGGGGAAAGTACAATGAGCAGTTCTTC
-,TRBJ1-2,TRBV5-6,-,CASSLEGVISGYGYTF,TGTGCCAGCAGCTTAGAAGGGGTTATTTCGGGCTATGGCTACACCTTC
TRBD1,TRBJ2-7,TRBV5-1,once,CASSLGWDRGYEQYF,TGCGCCAGCAGCTTGGGTTGGGACAGGGGCTACGAGCAGTACTTC
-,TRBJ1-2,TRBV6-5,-,CASTGKGGYTF,TGTGCCAGCACCGGAAAGGGGGGCTACACCTTC
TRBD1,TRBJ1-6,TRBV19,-,CASRDDPGQGNSPLHF,TGTGCCAGTAGGGACGATCCGGGACAGGGGAATTCACCCCTCCACTTT
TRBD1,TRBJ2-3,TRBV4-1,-,CASSQGQGAVMQYF,TGCGCCAGCAGCCAGGGACAGGGGGCGGTTATGCAGTATTTT
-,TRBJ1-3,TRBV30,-,CAWSIPGTRDTIYF,TGTGCCTGGAGTATACCGGGGACAAGGGACACCATATATTTT
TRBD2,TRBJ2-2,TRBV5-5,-,CASSSILYPIAGVAGELFF,TGTGCCAGCAGCTCTATTTTGTATCCTATAGCGGGAGTGGCCGGGGAGCTGTTTTTT
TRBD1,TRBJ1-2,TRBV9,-,CASSVGDRERGYTF,TGTGCCAGCAGCGTAGGGGACAGGGAACGTGGCTACACCTTC
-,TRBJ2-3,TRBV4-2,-,CASSHLLTGGQTDTQYF,TGTGCCAGCAGCCATCTCCTGACCGGGGGGCAGACAGATACGCAGTATTTT
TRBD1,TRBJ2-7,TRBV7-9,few,CASSLVPGQGSHEQYF,TGTGCCAGCAGCTTAGTGCCCGGACAGGGGTCCCACGAGCAGTACTTC
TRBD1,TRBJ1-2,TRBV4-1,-,CASSQGPTGARPALSYGYTF,TGCGCCAGCAGCCAAGGTCCGACAGGGGCTAGGCCGGCGCTTAGCTATGGCTACACCTTC
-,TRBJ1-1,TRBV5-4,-,CASSVQGRNTEAFF,TGTGCCAGCAGCGTACAGGGAAGGAACACTGAAGCTTTCTTT
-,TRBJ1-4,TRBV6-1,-,CASSEGRDEKLFF,TGTGCCAGCAGTGAGGGGAGGGATGAAAAACTGTTTTTT
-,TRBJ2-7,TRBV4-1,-,CASRQGLKGHYEQYF,TGCGCCAGCAGGCAGGGACTCAAGGGCCACTACGAGCAGTACTTC
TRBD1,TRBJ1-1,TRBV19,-,CASSSARTGGTEAFF,TGTGCCAGTAGTAGCGCCCGGACAGGGGGCACTGAAGCTTTCTTT
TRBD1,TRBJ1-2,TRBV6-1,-,CASSESPPGQGLYGYTF,TGTGCCAGCAGTGAAAGCCCGCCGGGACAGGGCCTCTATGGCTACACCTTC
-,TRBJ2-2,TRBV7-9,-,CASSKLGGEAGELFF,TGTGCCAGCAGCAAACTCGGGGGTGAGGCCGGGGAGCTGTTTTTT
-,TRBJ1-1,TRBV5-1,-,CASSPAGDMNTEAFF,TGCGCCAGCAGCCCAGCCGGTGACATGAACACTGAAGCTTTCTTT
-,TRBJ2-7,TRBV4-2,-,CASSQRERYEQYF,TGTGCCAGCAGCCAACGGGAGAGGTACGAGCAGTACTTC
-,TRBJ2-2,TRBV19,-,CASSIAGAGELFF,TGTGCCAGTAGTATAGCAGGGGCCGGGGAGCTGTTTTTT
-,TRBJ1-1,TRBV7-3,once,CASSPQAYEAFF,TGTGCCAGCAGCCCCCAAGCGTATGAAGCTTTCTTT
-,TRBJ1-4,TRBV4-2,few,CASSQDNWRKLFF,TGTGCCAGCAGCCAAGACAATTGGAGAAAACTGTTTTTT
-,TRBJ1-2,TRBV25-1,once,CASSEYQGNYGYTF,TGTGCCAGCAGTGAATATCAGGGGAACTATGGCTACACCTTC
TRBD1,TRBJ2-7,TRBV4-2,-,CASSQDHGGQGIGGFYEQYF,TGTGCCAGCAGCCAAGATCATGGGGGACAGGGGATCGGCGGGTTCTACGAGCAGTACTTC
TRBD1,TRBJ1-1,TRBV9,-,CASSALQGAGNTEAFF,TGTGCCAGCAGCGCGCTCCAGGGGGCTGGTAACACTGAAGCTTTCTTT
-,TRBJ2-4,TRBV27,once,CASSPNQGGPKNIQYF,TGTGCCAGCAGTCCAAACCAGGGGGGACCAAAAAACATTCAGTACTTC
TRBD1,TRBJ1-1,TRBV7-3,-,CASSPSYRGEAFF,TGTGCCAGCAGCCCGTCATACAGGGGGGAAGCTTTCTTT
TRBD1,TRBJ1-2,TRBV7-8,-,CASSYPGTGYYGYTF,TGTGCCAGCAGCTACCCCGGGACAGGGTACTATGGCTACACCTTC
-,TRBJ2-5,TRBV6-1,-,CASSEAHSTLPQETQYF,TGTGCCAGCAGTGAAGCCCATAGTACGTTACCTCAAGAGACCCAGTACTTC
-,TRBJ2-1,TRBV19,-,CARTLGRPEESYNEQFF,TGTGCCAGGACCCTGGGGCGGCCAGAGGAATCCTACAATGAGCAGTTCTTC
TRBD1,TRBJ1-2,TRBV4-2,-,CASSQALRQGVGYGYTF,TGTGCCAGCAGCCAAGCCTTGCGACAGGGGGTTGGCTATGGCTACACCTTC
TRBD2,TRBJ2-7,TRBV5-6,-,CASSLGGGLTYEQYF,TGTGCCAGCAGCTTGGGCGGGGGTCTTACCTACGAGCAGTACTTC
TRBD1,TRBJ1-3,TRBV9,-,CASSVSGTGVNTIYF,TGTGCCAGCAGCGTCTCCGGGACAGGAGTAAACACCATATATTTT